The clone carrying this TCR beta chain has a handful of counts. TCR beta libraries were made by quantitative 5'-RACE with molecular barcodes. One entry per CDR3 protein, called by TCRdb with MiXCR from the 5' RACE reads. The sample holds about 360,000 distinct CDR3 sequences, 20% to 25% seen once. The data are from a study of CD8 T cells in ankylosing spondylitis. V was cut by 6 bases and J by 6 bases, with 12 bases left in between. The CDR3 covers 12 residues. The origin of this receptor is a male donor with ankylosing spondylitis or in good health (not recorded which). Sequencing was performed on blood, either unsorted or a sorted T cell fraction (not recorded which). The chain recombines TRBV12-3 or TRBV12-4 with TRBJ2-7; a weak D match, TRBD2 (5 bases). The CDR3 sequence is CASSLGRGEQYF. As DNA, the CDR3 is TGTGCCAGCAGCCTAGGCCGGGGCGAGCAGTACTTC.